The entry below gives a single T cell receptor (beta chain) sequence along with its context. The method was immunoSEQ multiplex PCR; TCRdb's version includes in-frame clones alone and lacks a portion of them. The repertoire holds approximately 70,000 clones, with roughly 89% as singletons. This record comes from a study of control samples from healthy donors and cancer patients. Per the germline V gene, CDR1 is SGHVS and CDR2 is FNYEAQ. The J segment lost 2 bases and the V segment lost 4 bases, leaving 7 bases of the junction unmatched. The length of the CDR3 is 16 residues. This sequence joins TRBV7-6 and TRBJ2-3, with TRBD2 matching over 9 bases. Specimen: PBMCs. The receptor's source is a man in his 60s with colorectal cancer. The CDR3 spells CASSSISSGVTDTQYF. CDR3 nucleotides: TGTGCCAGCAGCTCCATTTCTAGCGGGGTCACAGATACGCAGTATTTT.